The TCR beta chain under discussion was sequenced for a study of shared clonotypes between healthy human individuals. It was tens of millions of PBMCs that unsorted samples used for genomic DNA. Study processing details: Junction-only sequences without quality scores came from ImmunoSEQ, so filtering differed. Sequencing used immunoSEQ multiplex PCR; TCRdb keeps in-frame clones, though not all of them. That table supplies the V and J calls and clone size; D and trimming were determined from the DNA. The data contain hundreds of thousands of clones, around 76% of them singletons. CDR3 length equals 14 residues. Germline lookup yields CDR1 SGHTA and CDR2 FQGNSA. V dropped 5 bases and J dropped 3 bases, with 10 bases sitting between them.

The TCR comes from a woman aged 40 to 49 in good health. Some clones in this sample may be carry-over from other donors' samples. Sequences were obtained from PBMCs. The genes are TRBV7-2 and TRBJ1-4; the D is unclear. CDR3 residues: CASSILSSNEKLFF. As DNA, the CDR3 is TGTGCCAGCAGCATCCTGTCGTCTAATGAAAAACTGTTTTTT. Complete variable domain (other parts from reference TRBV7-2 and TRBJ1-4): GAGVSQSPSNKVTEKGKDVELRCDPISGHTALYWYRQSLGQGLEFLIYFQGNSAPDKSGLPSDRFSAERTGGSVSTLTIQRTQQEDSAVYLCASSILSSNEKLFFGSGTQLSVL.